The rows below give T cell receptor beta chains drawn from one sample of a study of blood T cell repertoires in COVID-19. Using immunoSEQ multiplex PCR, the repertoire was profiled, and TCRdb retains in-frame clones only, with some absent. This sample carries some 120,000 clones, roughly 83% of them seen once, and the ten largest clones take roughly an eighth. Sequencing was done on a sample of peripheral blood. The source of these receptors is a woman in her 30s who had recovered from COVID-19. CDR3s leave out the opening cysteine and the closing phenylalanine or tryptophan. Each record gives: V gene, clone size, CDR3 protein. Only part of the rows carry a size: once, few, many, or a class if the clone is expanded.

v_call: TRBV25-1
clone_size: once
cdr3_aa: ASSDRGDSSGANVLT

v_call: TRBV5-6
clone_size: once
cdr3_aa: ASSLERGYQETQY

v_call: TRBV5-1
clone_size: few
cdr3_aa: ASHPGGGNSPLH

v_call: TRBV30
clone_size: NA
cdr3_aa: ASSTMNTEAF

v_call: TRBV12-3/TRBV12-4
clone_size: NA
cdr3_aa: ASSLRGLELF

v_call: TRBV4-2
clone_size: NA
cdr3_aa: ASSQDITYSTEAF

v_call: TRBV7-3
clone_size: NA
cdr3_aa: ASSSGVGQPQH

v_call: TRBV5-4
clone_size: NA
cdr3_aa: ASSPLGVGTGGSNEAF

v_call: TRBV4-1
clone_size: NA
cdr3_aa: ASSQTGTGQETQY

v_call: TRBV19
clone_size: NA
cdr3_aa: ATNKRGTENEKLF

v_call: TRBV7-8
clone_size: NA
cdr3_aa: ASSQPSRGGRDNSPLH

v_call: TRBV11-1
clone_size: NA
cdr3_aa: ASSPGQGGDQETQY

v_call: TRBV14
clone_size: NA
cdr3_aa: ASSQGDRGGEKLF

v_call: TRBV7-2
clone_size: NA
cdr3_aa: ASSSGRGVYEQY

v_call: TRBV19
clone_size: NA
cdr3_aa: ASSPPPSSGRFLNEQF

v_call: TRBV12-5
clone_size: NA
cdr3_aa: ASGDSPKFPDTQY

v_call: TRBV5-1
clone_size: NA
cdr3_aa: ASSELTGGFYGGYT

v_call: TRBV27
clone_size: NA
cdr3_aa: ASSFLHPISSSTDTQY

v_call: TRBV6-1
clone_size: NA
cdr3_aa: ASSDSLPLGGLGTQY

v_call: TRBV6-1
clone_size: NA
cdr3_aa: ASSETGAQPSYSYEQY

v_call: TRBV5-4
clone_size: once
cdr3_aa: ASSPSGLSYNEQF

v_call: TRBV5-4
clone_size: NA
cdr3_aa: ASTSRGDTDTQY

v_call: TRBV11-2
clone_size: NA
cdr3_aa: ASSTGGWITGELF